The TCR beta chain described here comes from a study of response to subunit inactivated influenza vaccine. The germline V gene has CDR1 MNHNS and CDR2 SASEGT. The CDR3 runs to 15 residues. V shed 2 bases and J 7 bases; nucleotides not matched to a gene: 11. TCRdb reanalysed the RT-PCR reads using MiXCR and keeps one entry per CDR3 protein. The data hold 450,000 to 600,000 distinct CDR3 sequences, with roughly 7.6% observed a single time. The chain uses TRBV6-1 and TRBJ2-7; 7 bases are a match to TRBD2. The sequencing used PBMCs from blood, collected roughly 24 months after vaccination. The source is a man between 50 and 69 years old who received an inactivated influenza vaccine. In nucleotides, the CDR3 is TGTGCCAGCAGTGAACGGGGGGATTGGTTGGGTGAGCAGTACTTC. It encodes CASSERGDWLGEQYF.